The T cell receptor (beta chain) described here comes from a study of cytomegalovirus exposure and HLA in healthy donors (dated by TCRdb to 2017 to 2019). For the wider study: According to an earlier analysis of a few hundred of the donors, about 179 million T cells yielded 90 million to 140 million unique TCR beta sequences and more than 250 Gb of sequence data. An early release that covered about 600 HLA-typed donors contained approximately 300 gigabases of sequencing data and tens of millions of unique TCR sequences. Of the roughly 410 genotyped donors, over 80% were placed in the genetic ancestry cluster associated with self-reported Caucasian donors. The study aimed to test whether signatures of past pathogen exposure could be identified by cataloging public T cell receptors. The study used immunosequencing to profile the T cell repertoires of 670 or so subjects and linked those repertoires to cytomegalovirus serostatus. Besides the first cohort of approximately 710 subjects, a separate validation cohort made up of over a hundred different subjects was used. To predict cytomegalovirus infection status, the study combined high-throughput TCR immunosequencing, statistical association of individual TCRs with disease status, and machine learning. To study patterns of TCR occurrence, a later analysis re-analyzed previously published TCR beta repertoires from several hundred donors and added high-resolution HLA genotyping. In the later analysis, no new phenotypic data were used to find candidate immune exposures; instead, reliance was placed on TCR beta sequences and their occurrence across donors. In an earlier analysis of a few hundred of the donors, high-throughput TCR beta sequencing was used to judge whether each TCR beta V gene segment behaved as functional or pseudogenic. Alongside the repertoire data, information on donor age, sex, ethnicity and CMV serostatus was compiled. A later genetic analysis took genome-wide SNP genotypes for about three fifths of the roughly 670 donors and used that subset as a discovery cohort. Every discovery cohort repertoire had been produced on one sequencing platform. HLA typing included class I and class II loci at four-digit resolution. Typing coverage varied by locus: about 620-640 donors for A, B, C, DRB1 and DQB1; approximately 520 for DQA1; 606 for DPA1; under 490 for DPB1. Four to six DR-DQ haplotypes were handled as single units for association and clustering because linkage in the cohort was strong. Across approximately 420 genotyped donors of the cohort, an average of roughly 200,000 unique TCR beta nucleotide sequences per donor were sequenced, and roughly 20% of those sequences were non-productive. Findings and caveats that apply to the study as a whole: In a later analysis, HLA-associated TCR beta chains were found to be more clonally expanded and to have lower generation probabilities than equally common non-associated chains. In a later genetic analysis, a missense DCLRE1C variant was associated with V-gene and J-gene trimming of TCR beta chains, and the association was replicated in an independent cohort. A further reported finding was that TCR beta sequences accurately predicted the HLA-A and HLA-B alleles for most subjects in the first cohort. Compared with the approximately 700-donor mean, donors in an Asian-associated ancestry cluster had fewer N-insertions in productive TCRs, according to a later genetic analysis. The 87-base-pair reads could not distinguish some IMGT-functional V segments, including TRBV6-2 and TRBV6-3, so those segments were excluded. In a later analysis, TCR association rates were found to vary across HLA loci, with the most associated TCRs seen for DRB1 alleles and the fewest for HLA-C alleles. Because some donors lacked HLA typing at each locus, the association tests relied only on the typed subset. Most CMV-associated TCR beta chains appeared to be HLA-restricted in a later analysis, and the HLA associations seemed to be driven largely by CMV exposure. Linkage disequilibrium might explain the correlated functional status among segregating V segments, but an unknown experimental factor could not be ruled out. It was suggested by the authors that the approach could potentially be generalized to other disease states and immunological phenotypes. The classifier was reported to diagnose cytomegalovirus status with high specificity and sensitivity in both the original cohort and the validation cohort. In a later analysis, several top co-occurrence clusters were reported to appear linked to parvovirus B19, influenza, CMV and Epstein-Barr virus. Assigning TCR associations to individual alleles was difficult when HLA alleles, especially DR and DQ, strongly co-occurred. The only immune exposure information available for the cohort was CMV serostatus. Broadly in line with IMGT annotations, most TCR beta V segments showed up in productive rearrangements about 87% or about 30% of the time in an earlier analysis of about 500 of the donors. A cluster of highly shared sequence variants was judged likely to represent a technical artifact of the sequencing pipeline. While some public TCRs were present in many individuals, most TCR sequences turned up only very rarely across donors. At a false discovery rate of 0.05, a later analysis linked fewer than 20,000 TCR beta sequences to specific HLA alleles. A few of the identified cytomegalovirus-associated TCR beta chains were confirmed in vitro to be specific for cytomegalovirus antigens. Only TCR beta chains were sequenced in this cohort, and the absence of alpha or paired-chain data limited detectable features. The earlier analysis of about 600 of the donors excluded some 15 rarely observed V segments, including chromosome 9 orphons, because counts were too low. The study gave a list of about 170 TCR beta chains associated with cytomegalovirus. Roughly uniform sequencing depth across donors was assumed in presence/absence analyses, although this assumption may not hold.

The cohort was made up of approximately 670 healthy bone marrow donors. All cohort members were sampled while nominally healthy, although unrecorded immune exposures were likely present. The donor was CMV seropositive and was included in the group of 270 or so seropositive cohort members. A peripheral blood sample was provided by each donor, and peripheral blood mononuclear cells were used for TCR beta sequencing. Genomic DNA extraction from the blood cell samples was performed with the Qiagen DNeasy Blood Extraction Kit. Worth noting for this clone: The clone's antigen remains unknown. Base qualities were left out, and no much larger clone turns up one base away.

Library preparation used the immunoSEQ multiplex PCR assay. For the multiplex PCR, a mixture combining 60 forward primers for TCR Vbeta segments and 13 reverse primers for TCR Jbeta segments was used. A multiplex PCR assay on genomic DNA amplified the CDR3 region of rearranged TCR beta genes. The Illumina HiSeq System was used to sequence the amplified TCR beta libraries as 87-base-pair reads. Under the source paper's analysis protocol: A later analysis tallied tens of millions of unique TCR beta chains across the 666 repertoires, and around 9.9 million of those chains were shared by two or more donors. To remove PCR and sequencing errors, raw reads were error-corrected and collapsed into unique sequences using a nearest-neighbor algorithm that merged closely related sequences. V, D and J gene segments were assigned by aligning CDR3 sequences to IMGT reference sequences. Each retained sequence needed at least a six-nucleotide match to both a V gene segment and a J gene segment. Rearrangements were called productive when the CDR3 lacked stop codons and stayed in frame with V and J; all others were non-productive. Following IMGT convention, CDR3 was defined as the stretch from the second conserved V-encoded cysteine up to the conserved J-encoded phenylalanine. The earlier analysis of 500 to 750 of the donors excluded any sequence lacking an unambiguous match to a single V gene segment. An earlier analysis of over 450 of the donors classified V segments as functional when productive rearrangements were above 56.7% and as segregating when the standard deviation between donors was above 5%. A statistical classification framework was developed to diagnose cytomegalovirus status using the catalog of TCR beta chain sequences. V and J gene assignment, in a later analysis, came from comparing TCR nucleotide sequences with IMGT/GENE-DB human TR gene sequences. In a later analysis, CDR3 sequences and most-parsimonious VDJ recombination scenarios were assigned using the TCRdist pipeline. In a later analysis, every TCR beta chain was defined by the combination of its CDR3 amino acid sequence and its V-gene family, and reads without a unique V-gene family were dropped. To address suspected cross-contamination and a sequencing artifact, a later analysis removed 592 highly shared, low-generation-probability nucleotide sequences. In a later analysis, a clonal expansion index was calculated for each public chain from normalized within-repertoire ranks of inferred template counts. A later analysis computed generation probabilities with a VDJ recombination model fitted to out-of-frame rearrangements, and checked the results against IGoR. In a later analysis, hypergeometric tests were used to score TCR-TCR, TCR-HLA and TCR-CMV co-occurrence, with a repertoire-size bias correction applied to TCR pairs. In a later analysis, false discovery rates were estimated by permuting HLA or CMV assignments 20 times. In a later analysis, co-occurring TCRs were grouped using DBSCAN, and TCRdist sequence similarity was added for clustering within HLA-allele-positive subsets. Co-occurrence clustering excluded repertoires with fewer than 30,000 or more than 120,000 public chains, plus five with anomalous nucleotide sharing. TCRdb carries this immuneACCESS record with in-frame sequences only. Its versions omit some clonotypes, under half of them owing to an unresolved V gene in the studies checked, with the rest unexplained. The V and J calls and clone size were taken over from that table, and D and trimming were inferred from the DNA. The sample table records some 120,000 clones; 74% of these occur just once. Around 3.9% of the sample lies in the top ten.

CDR1 and CDR2 are drawn from the germline V gene: SGHRS, YFSETQ. There are 17 amino acids in the CDR3, from cysteine to phenylalanine inclusive. The retained sequence is limited to the CDR3, 51 bases, with the frame set at the first base. Germline trimming: 4 bases from V, 3 bases from J; junction bases outside gene matches: 10. The rearranged chain carries TRBV5-1 and TRBJ1-6, and TRBD1 aligns with 7 junction nucleotides. The origin of this receptor is a woman aged 45-65 years in good health and CMV-seropositive. Sequences were obtained from PBMCs. The CDR3 loop reads CASSPDRAGVYNSPLHF. The DNA sequence is TGCGCCAGCAGCCCCGACAGGGCAGGGGTCTATAATTCACCCCTCCACTTT.